The 22 T cell receptor beta chains in this list originate from one sample, sequenced in a study of T cells in Graves' hyperthyroidism and ophthalmopathy. RNA transcripts provided the source from which TCR beta CDR3 regions were amplified. When the TCR CDR3 underwent first-round RT-PCR, the HTBI primer set was used. One entry per CDR3 protein, called by TCRdb with MiXCR from the multiplex PCR reads. The sample has some 400,000 distinct CDR3 sequences; roughly 19% are singletons. What was sequenced was blood. The source of these receptors is a woman aged 18-29 years with Graves' hyperthyroidism.

This clonotype has ten or more counts. The genes are TRBV6-5 and TRBJ1-5, with a weak D call TRBD1 (5 bases). CDR3 length equals 15 residues. The germline V gene has CDR1 MNHEY and CDR2 SVGAGI. V dropped 4 bases and J dropped 4 bases, with 14 bases sitting between them. CDR3 DNA: TGTGCCAGCAGTTCGCTAGCGGGGCGGAATCAGCCCCAGCATTTT. Protein sequence: CASSSLAGRNQPQHF.

This clonotype was counted ten times or more. The chain couples TRBV29-1 to TRBJ1-2; possibly TRBD1 for D (5 bases). V shed 7 bases and J shed 5 bases, with 20 bases lying between them. This CDR3 region has 14 residues. Germline V lookup: CDR1 SQVTM, CDR2 ANQGSEA. The CDR3 sequence: CSAGRLGEKYGYTF. The CDR3 region has the DNA TGCAGCGCTGGGCGCCTAGGGGAGAAGTATGGCTACACCTTC.

The chain carries TRBV6-5 and TRBJ1-1, with D possibly being TRBD1 (6 bases). The germline V gene encodes CDR1 MNHEY and CDR2 SVGAGI. This CDR3 contains 15 residues. V lost 4 bases and J 5 bases, leaving 17 bases between the germline ends. As DNA, the CDR3 is TGTGCCAGCAGTTCCAAACAGGGTCGAGGGACTGAAGCTTTCTTT. It encodes CASSSKQGRGTEAFF.

The V gene is TRBV11-2, the J gene TRBJ1-1; D might be TRBD1 (6 bases). Trimming removed 1 base at V and 1 base at J, with 13 bases between. Germline V lookup: CDR1 SGHAT, CDR2 FQNNGV. The CDR3 sequence is 16 residues long. The CDR3 here is CASSLGGTGANTEAFF. As DNA, the CDR3 is TGTGCCAGCAGCTTAGGGGGGACGGGGGCGAACACTGAAGCTTTCTTT.

V is TRBV12-3 or TRBV12-4 and J is TRBJ1-2; a weak D match, TRBD1 (5 bases). The CDR3 loop spans 13 amino acids. V lost 3 bases, J lost 1 base, and 6 bases lay in between. The CDR3 loop reads CASSFQGNYGYTF. The CDR3 DNA reads TGTGCCAGCAGTTTTCAGGGTAACTATGGCTACACCTTC.

The chain is built from TRBV2 and TRBJ2-5; D not resolved. The CDR3 contains 13 residues. CDR1 is SNHLY and CDR2 is FYNNEI in the germline V gene. Trimming cost V 6 bases and J 7 bases, with 15 bases left between them. This CDR3 reads CASSDVTRVTQYF. CDR3 DNA sequence: TGTGCCAGCAGCGATGTGACTCGGGTGACCCAGTACTTC.

Ten or more counts support this clonotype. The rearrangement links TRBV6-5 to TRBJ1-1; a weak D match, TRBD1 (6 bases). Germline CDR1 and CDR2: MNHEY and SVGAGI. The V end lost 5 bases, the J end lost 1 base, and 11 bases lay between the germline ends. The CDR3 consists of 14 residues. CDR3 in DNA: TGTGCCAGCAGTGCTCGAGGGGGGAACACTGAAGCTTTCTTT. Translating it yields CASSARGGNTEAFF.

This clonotype occurred a few times. This chain joins TRBV4-1 and TRBJ1-1; a weak D match, TRBD1 (5 bases). The germline CDR1 and CDR2 sequences are MGHRA and YSYEKL. The CDR3 has 15 residues. Trimming shortened V by 4 bases and J by 0 bases, and 12 bases separated the two germline ends. The CDR3 loop reads CASSRLGAVNTEAFF. DNA for the CDR3: TGCGCCAGCAGCCGGCTAGGGGCGGTGAACACTGAAGCTTTCTTT.

Many counts were recorded for this clonotype. The rearrangement joins TRBV6-5 to TRBJ1-1; TRBD1 is a possible D gene (5 bases). Germline V gene data show CDR1 as MNHEY and CDR2 as SVGAGI. This CDR3 region has 11 residues. With 8 bases removed from V and 5 bases from J, the gap between germline ends came to 9 bases. CDR3 protein: CASARGTEAFF. The CDR3 DNA reads TGTGCCAGCGCGAGGGGTACTGAAGCTTTCTTT.

This clonotype occurred many times. The genes are TRBV5-1 and TRBJ1-5; 7 nucleotides line up with TRBD1. This CDR3 is 15 amino acids long. The V gene end was trimmed by 4 bases and the J gene end by 4 bases; junction bases not matched to a gene: 8. Germline V gene sequence: CDR1 SGHRS, CDR2 YFSETQ. The CDR3 DNA reads TGCGCCAGCAGCGTCGGGACAGCGATTAATCAGCCCCAGCATTTT. Amino acid sequence: CASSVGTAINQPQHF.

This clonotype occurred many times. DNA of the CDR3: TGTGCCAGCAGCTCACAGGGATCCACTGAAGCTTTCTTT. This sequence encodes CASSSQGSTEAFF. V gene TRBV7-9 combines with J gene TRBJ1-1; TRBD1 is a possible D gene (6 bases). The CDR3 runs 13 residues. Trimming took 4 bases from V and 4 from J, leaving 10 bases between them. Germline CDR1 SEHNR, CDR2 FQNEAQ (reference sequence).

The V gene is TRBV4-2, the J gene TRBJ2-7, with a weak D call TRBD2 (5 bases). The CDR3 runs 17 residues. Germline-derived CDR1 and CDR2 are LGHNA and YNFKEQ. Trimming cost V 0 bases and J 0 bases, with 15 bases left between them. CDR3 sequence (DNA): TGTGCCAGCAGCCAAGAACCGACCGGGATCGGCTCCTACGAGCAGTACTTC. The encoded protein is CASSQEPTGIGSYEQYF.

At least ten counts were recorded for this clonotype. The chain couples TRBV18 to TRBJ2-5; D tentatively fits TRBD1 or TRBD2 (5 bases each). The CDR3 covers 15 residues. The germline CDR1 and CDR2 sequences are KGHSH and LQKENI. V lost 3 bases to trimming and J lost 2 bases, with 13 bases between them. The CDR3 bases are TGTGCCAGCTCACCTATCGGGACGTCTCAAGAGACCCAGTACTTC. Protein sequence: CASSPIGTSQETQYF.

At least ten counts were recorded for this clonotype. This chain's CDR3 is CASSSSGAIYEQYF. The CDR3 nucleotides are TGTGCCAGCAGCTCCTCGGGGGCCATCTACGAGCAGTACTTC. This chain links TRBV7-2 with TRBJ2-7; D may correspond to TRBD1 or TRBD2 (6 bases each). CDR3 size: 14 residues. Deletions cut 4 bases from V and 3 bases from J, with 13 bases between. Germline V gives CDR1 SGHTA, CDR2 FQGNSA. The entire variable domain, with the rest obtained from reference TRBV7-2 and TRBJ2-7, is as follows: GAGVSQSPSNKVTEKGKDVELRCDPISGHTALYWYRQSLGQGLEFLIYFQGNSAPDKSGLPSDRFSAERTGGSVSTLTIQRTQQEDSAVYLCASSSSGAIYEQYFGPGTRLTVT.

Ten or more counts support this clonotype. V gene TRBV7-6 combines with J gene TRBJ2-5, with a possible D match to TRBD2 (6 bases). The CDR3 has 13 amino acids. V was trimmed by 1 base and J by 5 bases, leaving 8 bases between them. Germline V gene data show CDR1 as SGHVS and CDR2 as FNYEAQ. CDR3 DNA sequence: TGTGCCAGCAGCTTAGTAGCGGTGGAGACCCAGTACTTC. Translated, it gives CASSLVAVETQYF.

This clonotype has ten or more counts. V gene TRBV3-1 combines with J gene TRBJ1-2, with D unclear. CDR3 length equals 14 residues. Germline values: CDR1 LGHDT, CDR2 YNNKEL (reference sequence). The germline V and J ends were trimmed by 0 bases and 4 bases, with 9 bases remaining between them. CDR3 nucleotides: TGTGCCAGCAGCCAAGATAGTCCGGGCTATGGCTACACCTTC. Translated: CASSQDSPGYGYTF. The variable domain in full, with the rest retrieved from reference TRBV3-1 and TRBJ1-2, is DTAVSQTPKYLVTQMGNDKSIKCEQNLGHDTMYWYKQDSKKFLKIMFSYNNKELIINETVPNRFSPKSPDKAHLNLHINSLELGDSAVYFCASSQDSPGYGYTFGSGTRLTVV.

In this sample, this clonotype turned up many times. At one of its ends the junction is not consistent with the germline gene, which may arise from a read error. This chain joins TRBV6-1 and TRBJ1-3, with a tentative D call TRBD1 (6 bases). From germline, CDR1 is MNHNS and CDR2 SASEGT. The CDR3 totals 13 residues. Here the CDR3 DNA reads TGTGCCAGCAGGCTACAGGGTGGAAACACCATGTATTTT. The encoded protein is CASRLQGGNTMYF.

This clonotype was counted ten times or more. CDR3 sequence (DNA): TGTGCCACCGCGCTACTCTACGAGCAGTACTTC. Translated: CATALLYEQYF. The rearrangement links TRBV6-1 to TRBJ2-7; D remains unclear. The CDR3 is 11 amino acids. Germline-derived CDR1 and CDR2 are MNHNS and SASEGT. V was cut by 10 bases and J by 3 bases, with 10 bases left in between.

In its sample, this clonotype was seen many times. This chain connects TRBV6-1 to TRBJ1-1, with 11 positions matching TRBD1. Germline V lookup: CDR1 MNHNS, CDR2 SASEGT. This CDR3 has 16 amino acids. Trimming took 2 bases from V and 3 from J; bases not matched to a gene: 5. The CDR3 loop reads CASSERGTGGYTEAFF. The CDR3, as DNA: TGTGCCAGCAGTGAACGGGGGACAGGGGGGTACACTGAAGCTTTCTTT.

At least ten counts were recorded for this clonotype. The CDR3 spells CSARTDSTASGYTF. Written as DNA, the CDR3 is TGCAGTGCTAGGACGGACTCCACGGCCTCTGGCTACACCTTC. This chain joins TRBV20-1 and TRBJ1-2; D not certain. V was shortened by 3 bases and J by 7 bases, with 18 bases between the two germline ends. The CDR3 has 14 residues. Germline lookup yields CDR1 DFQATT and CDR2 SNEGSKA (reference sequence).

This clonotype was observed many times. V is TRBV12-3 or TRBV12-4 and J is TRBJ2-2, with D possibly TRBD2 on 7 matching bases. The CDR3 extends over 12 amino acids. CDR3 amino acids: CAWGGHTGELFF. In nucleotides, the CDR3 is TGTGCGTGGGGGGGGCACACCGGGGAGCTGTTTTTT.

This clonotype has a count of ten or more. The chain combines TRBV12-3 or TRBV12-4 with TRBJ2-7; 7 bases match TRBD1. The CDR3 is 14 residues long. The J segment lost 3 bases and the V segment lost 7 bases, leaving 9 bases of the junction unmatched. CDR3 sequence reads: CASKLTGARYEQYF. For the CDR3, the DNA is TGTGCCAGCAAGTTAACAGGGGCCCGCTACGAGCAGTACTTC.